This T cell receptor (beta chain) was obtained from a study of blood T cell repertoires in COVID-19. Background on the study: Samples taken during acute and convalescent COVID-19 were collected in the United States, Italy and Spain. PBMCs, B-cell-depleted T cells, or T cells were the source of the cDNA or gDNA that made up the material.

In the study's own analysis: Estimation of nucleated cell counts was performed using reference gene primer amplification. The method was immunoSEQ multiplex PCR; TCRdb's version includes in-frame clones alone and lacks a portion of them. For V, J and clone size, that table is used; D and trimming come from the DNA. The table includes approximately 24,000 clones, around 86% detected once. The receptor was isolated from a human donor with active COVID-19. The donor label of this sample is uncertain. Material: peripheral blood.

The CDR3 DNA follows: TGCGCCAGCAGTTTTCCTAACGGGGAGACCCAGTACTTC. Its protein product is CASSFPNGETQYF. V usage is TRBV5-1 and J usage is TRBJ2-5; the D is unclear. The V and J ends lost 5 bases and 5 bases respectively, with 13 bases between them. The CDR3 consists of 13 residues. CDR1 and CDR2 (germline): SGHRS, YFSETQ.